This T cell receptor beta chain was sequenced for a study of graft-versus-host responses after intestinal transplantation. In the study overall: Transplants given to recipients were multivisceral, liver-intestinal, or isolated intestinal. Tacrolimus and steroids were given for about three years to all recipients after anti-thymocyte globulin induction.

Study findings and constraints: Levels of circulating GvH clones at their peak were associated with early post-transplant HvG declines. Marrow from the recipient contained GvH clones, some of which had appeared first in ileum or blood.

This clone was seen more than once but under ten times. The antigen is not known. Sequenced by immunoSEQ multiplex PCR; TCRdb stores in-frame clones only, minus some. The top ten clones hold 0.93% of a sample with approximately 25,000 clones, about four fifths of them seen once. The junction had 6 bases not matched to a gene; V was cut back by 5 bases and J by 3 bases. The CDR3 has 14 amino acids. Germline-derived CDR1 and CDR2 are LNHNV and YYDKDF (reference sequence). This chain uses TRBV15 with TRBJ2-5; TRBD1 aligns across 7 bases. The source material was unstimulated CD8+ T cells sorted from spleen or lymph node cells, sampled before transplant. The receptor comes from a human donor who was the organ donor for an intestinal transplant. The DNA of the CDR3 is TGTGCCACCAGCGGCTCACAGGGGAAAGAGACCCAGTACTTC. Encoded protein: CATSGSQGKETQYF.